The TCR beta chain described here comes from a study of T cell repertoires in cytomegalovirus infection. Study overall: Recently identified HLA-C-restricted and well-studied HLA-B-restricted CMV epitopes were used.

This clonotype has a handful of counts. Its antigen is unknown. TCRdb re-analysed the reads in MiXCR, keeping a single row per CDR3 protein. The sample consists of 160,000 or so distinct CDR3 sequences, about a fifth of them appearing once. V lost 5 bases and J lost 3; bases outside the gene matches: 4. This CDR3 contains 16 residues. This sample comprised CD8+ T cells from cultured PBMCs, obtained from culture after CMV antigen stimulation. V gene TRBV12-3 or TRBV12-4 combines with J gene TRBJ2-2; 12 bases are shared with TRBD2. This clonotype was sampled from a human donor in good health (CMV status not recorded). Some clones in this sample may be carry-over from other donors' samples. The CDR3 sequence: CASSTWTSGDTGELFF. CDR3 nucleotide sequence: TGTGCCAGCAGTACGTGGACTAGCGGGGACACCGGGGAGCTGTTTTTT.